This TCR beta chain was sequenced in a study of Tregs in tolerant kidney transplant recipients. Findings and caveats of the study: Tolerant patients' donor-specific Tregs expanded beyond overall Tregs, suggesting antigen-driven growth.

Sequenced by immunoSEQ multiplex PCR; TCRdb stores in-frame clones only, minus some. Among some 66,000 clones listed, around 90% were seen once. Unstimulated regulatory T cells (CD4+CD25+CD127-), CD4+CD25- non-regulatory cells, CD4 and CD8 cells were FACS-sorted from thawed PBMCs. There are 12 residues in the CDR3. Germline CDR1 GTSNPN, CDR2 SVGIG (reference sequence). Trimming shortened V by 5 bases and J by 4 bases, and 12 bases separated the two germline ends. On this clone itself: Its antigen remains unidentified.

Source: CD8+ T cells from blood, taken before the transplant. The chain combines TRBV30 with TRBJ2-7; tentatively, D is TRBD2 (5 bases). The clonotype comes from a human donor who received a combined kidney and bone marrow transplant. CDR3 loop: CAWSGLIYEQYF. The CDR3 nucleotides are TGTGCCTGGTCTGGACTGATATACGAGCAGTACTTC.